This is a list of T cell receptor beta chains from one sample in a study of T cells after somatic rescue of genetic block. Only in-frame clones appear in the TCRdb table, and some are missing; sequencing was by immunoSEQ multiplex PCR. The top ten clones hold about 3% of a sample with 65,000 to 70,000 clones, about 91% of them seen once. Source material: peripheral blood mononuclear cells (PBMCs). These receptors originate from a middle-aged man. Each CDR3 is given with its conserved first and last residue. Fields, in order: V gene, clone size, J gene, D gene, CDR3 DNA, CDR3 protein. A D gene is named only where the DNA matches it firmly. Size is stated for part of the rows, as once, few or many counts, or as a class when the clone is expanded.

>TRBV27|-|TRBJ2-7|TRBD2
TGTGCCAGCAGTTTTAGGAGTTGGGGGGGAAACGAGCAGTACTTC
CASSFRSWGGNEQYF
>TRBV5-4|once|TRBJ2-4|-
TGTGCCAGCAGCTTGAGGTCGAGCCGGGACATTCAGTACTTC
CASSLRSSRDIQYF
>TRBV5-1|-|TRBJ2-1|TRBD1
TGCGCCAGCAGCCCAGGGGGCTCGAGTGAGCAGTTCTTC
CASSPGGSSEQFF
>TRBV6-6|-|TRBJ2-1|TRBD1
TGTGCCAGCAGTTACCTCCGGACAGGGAATGAGCAGTTCTTC
CASSYLRTGNEQFF
>TRBV5-1|-|TRBJ2-5|-
TGCGCCAGCAGCTGGGCCCGACGGGACCAAGAGACCCAGTACTTC
CASSWARRDQETQYF
>TRBV21-1|-|TRBJ2-2|-
TGTGCCAGCAGCACAGGACCGAACACCGGGGAGCTGTTTTTT
CASSTGPNTGELFF
>TRBV28|-|TRBJ2-7|TRBD1
TGTGCCAGTACTCCCGGGACAGGGTACGAGCAGTACTTC
CASTPGTGYEQYF
>TRBV12-2|-|TRBJ2-7|-
TGTGCAAGTCGCTCCAGTAGGGGAAACTACGAGCAGTACTTC
CASRSSRGNYEQYF
>TRBV7-9|-|TRBJ2-7|TRBD2
TGTGCCAGCAGCTGGTTGACTAGCGGTCGCTACGAGCAGTACTTC
CASSWLTSGRYEQYF
>TRBV6-1|-|TRBJ1-3|TRBD1
TGTGCCAGCAGTACAGGGGGCAGTGGAAACACCATATATTTT
CASSTGGSGNTIYF
>TRBV13|-|TRBJ1-2|-
TGTGCCAGCAGCTACGGGGCCTTATATGGCTACACCTTC
CASSYGALYGYTF
>TRBV7-8|-|TRBJ1-4|-
TGTGCCAGCAGCTATCTGGAGGAAAAACTGTTTTTT
CASSYLEEKLFF
>TRBV28|-|TRBJ2-5|TRBD2
TGTGCCAGCAGTGGGAGGGCCCCTATGGAGACCCAGTACTTC
CASSGRAPMETQYF
>TRBV10-3|-|TRBJ2-7|TRBD2
TGTGCCATCAGGGGACTAGCGGGAGATAGCGCGCAAGAGCAGTACTTC
CAIRGLAGDSAQEQYF
>TRBV30|-|TRBJ2-5|TRBD1
TGTGCCTGGAGTGTCGGGACAGGGGCTAAAGAGACCCAGTACTTC
CAWSVGTGAKETQYF
>TRBV7-8|-|TRBJ1-6|-
TGTGCCAGCAGGGACAGCCAGAGCTCCTATAATTCACCCCTCCACTTT
CASRDSQSSYNSPLHF
>TRBV7-3|-|TRBJ1-5|-
TGTGCCAGCAGCCCCCGTGGCAATCAGCCCCAGCATTTT
CASSPRGNQPQHF
>TRBV7-2|-|TRBJ2-1|-
TGTGCCAGCAGCCCCCGGGGGTTGAGCAGATTGGTCAATGAGCAGTTCTTC
CASSPRGLSRLVNEQFF
>TRBV7-2|-|TRBJ2-7|-
TGTGCCAGCAGCCCACAGGGTCTCGAGCAGTACTTC
CASSPQGLEQYF
>TRBV27|-|TRBJ2-5|-
TGTGCCAGCAGTTTCCAAGGGGGGGAGACCCAGTACTTC
CASSFQGGETQYF
>TRBV28|-|TRBJ2-5|TRBD2
TGTGCCAGCAGAGCCGGGACTAGGGTAGAGACCCAGTACTTC
CASRAGTRVETQYF
>TRBV4-1|-|TRBJ2-2|-
TGCGCCAGCAGCCCCAGGGGCGCGGCCCTTGGCACCGGGGAGCTGTTTTTT
CASSPRGAALGTGELFF
>TRBV6-4|-|TRBJ2-3|-
TGTGCCAGCAGTCCGGAGCTAGGCGGGGCCACAGATACGCAGTATTTT
CASSPELGGATDTQYF
>TRBV5-6|-|TRBJ2-7|-
TGTGCCAGCAGCTTGGTTGAGGCAGGCTACGAGCAGTACTTC
CASSLVEAGYEQYF
>TRBV11-2|-|TRBJ2-1|TRBD2
TGTGCCAGCAGCTTAGATAGGTTGTCTAGCGGGAGGGCCGTTGAGCAGTTCTTC
CASSLDRLSSGRAVEQFF
>TRBV5-4|-|TRBJ2-7|TRBD1
TGTGCCAGCAGCTTGGAAGCCGACAGGGGGACCTACGAGCAGTACTTC
CASSLEADRGTYEQYF
>TRBV7-2|-|TRBJ2-3|-
TGTGCCAGCAGCGGCTCCCTAAGCGGAGATACGCAGTATTTT
CASSGSLSGDTQYF
>TRBV9|-|TRBJ1-4|TRBD1
TGTGCCAGCAGCGCCACCGGGACAGGGAACGAAAAACTGTTTTTT
CASSATGTGNEKLFF
>TRBV28|-|TRBJ2-3|-
TGTGCCAGCAGTTTTGACCGAGGCACAGATACGCAGTATTTT
CASSFDRGTDTQYF